The 8 T cell receptor beta chains given below trace back to one sample, sequenced in a study of HIV-infected patients and healthy controls. Around 450 ng RNA was reverse transcribed with alpha and beta constant-region primers. Using multiplexing indices, alpha and beta chain libraries were generated apart by chain-specific third strand synthesis. TCRdb ran MiXCR on the 5' RACE reads and lists one entry per CDR3 protein. The table shows about 5,500 distinct CDR3 sequences, with approximately 8.2% occurring only once. No cell fractionation was done, so the repertoire covers all unsorted peripheral blood T cells. The sequenced sample was blood, obtained before antiretroviral therapy. All receptors come from an adult with HIV infection.

This clonotype is a singleton in its sample. The chain uses TRBV7-3 and TRBJ1-1; D may be TRBD1 (6 bases). CDR3 size: 13 residues. CDR1 is SGHTA and CDR2 is FQGTGA in the germline V gene. Between the trimmed V and J ends, which lost 6 bases and 4 bases, there was a span of 12 bases. CDR3 in amino acids: CASRGTWGTEAFF. The CDR3, as DNA: TGTGCCAGCAGGGGGACATGGGGCACTGAAGCTTTCTTT.

Relative to its sample, this clonotype is medium-sized. The V and J genes are TRBV29-1 and TRBJ2-5, with D perhaps TRBD2 (6 bases). This CDR3 has 13 residues. V gave up 4 bases and J gave up 5 bases, with 14 bases separating them. Germline CDR1 and CDR2: SQVTM and ANQGSEA. The CDR3 bases are TGCAGCGTTGTGCGGGACCTGCCGGAGACCCAGTACTTC. This gives the protein CSVVRDLPETQYF. Drawing the rest from reference TRBV29-1 and TRBJ2-5, the complete variable domain is SAVISQKPSRDICQRGTSLTIQCQVDSQVTMMFWYRQQPGQSLTLIATANQGSEATYESGFVIDKFPISRPNLTFSTLTVSNMSPEDSSIYLCSVVRDLPETQYFGPGTRLLVL.

This clonotype came up many times. This rearrangement joins TRBV12-5 to TRBJ1-5; D gene uncertain. Trimming removed 4 bases at V and 4 bases at J, with 5 bases between. Germline-derived CDR1 and CDR2 are LGHNT and FRNRAP. The CDR3 spans 12 residues. The CDR3 bases are TGTGCTAGTGGTTCTATGAATCAGCCCCAGCATTTT. Its translation is CASGSMNQPQHF.

This clonotype was detected ten times or more. The genes are TRBV7-3 and TRBJ2-3; a weak D match, TRBD2 (5 bases). Germline loops: CDR1 SGHTA, CDR2 FQGTGA. CDR3 length: 14 amino acids. Trimming took 4 bases from V and 1 from J, leaving 9 bases between them. CDR3 sequence (DNA): TGTGCCAGCAGCTACGCGGGCGGCACAGATACGCAGTATTTT. Amino acids: CASSYAGGTDTQYF.

This clonotype was counted many times. This rearrangement joins TRBV6-5 to TRBJ2-7; 8 nucleotides match TRBD1. CDR3 length: 16 residues. CDR1 MNHEY and CDR2 SVGAGI come from the germline V gene. After removal of 6 bases from V and 0 bases from J, the junction contained 10 bases not matched to a gene. DNA for the CDR3: TGTGCCAGCAGCCGACGACAGGGGTCCGCCTCCTACGAGCAGTACTTC. Translation gives CASSRRQGSASYEQYF.

This clonotype is medium-sized within its sample. The gene calls are TRBV11-3 and TRBJ2-3; 7 bases align to TRBD2. The V segment lost 5 bases and the J segment 5 bases; nucleotides outside the gene matches: 10. The germline V gene has CDR1 SGHNT and CDR2 YENEEA. The CDR3 covers 15 residues. CDR3 protein: CASSPRTSEGDTQYF. The DNA of the CDR3 is TGTGCCAGCAGCCCCCGAACTAGCGAAGGAGATACGCAGTATTTT.

In its sample, this clonotype was seen many times. The chain combines TRBV20-1 with TRBJ2-1, with 13 positions matching TRBD2. With 5 bases clipped from V and 0 bases from J, the junction kept 7 bases outside the gene matches. Per germline, CDR1 DFQATT and CDR2 SNEGSKA (reference sequence). The CDR3 spans 17 residues. The CDR3 DNA is TGCAGTGCTGCCGGGACTAGCGGGACTAGCTCCTACAATGAGCAGTTCTTC. It yields the protein CSAAGTSGTSSYNEQFF.

This clonotype is labeled medium-sized. V is TRBV4-1 and J is TRBJ1-5, with D perhaps matching TRBD1 (6 bases). Germline lookup yields CDR1 MGHRA and CDR2 YSYEKL. Trimming removed 1 base from V and 0 bases from J, with 10 bases in between. This CDR3 has 16 residues. The CDR3 coding sequence is TGCGCCAGCAGCCAAGGTCCAGGGGATAGCAATCAGCCCCAGCATTTT. This encodes CASSQGPGDSNQPQHF.